This T cell receptor beta chain originates from a study of blood T cell repertoires in COVID-19 (dated by TCRdb to the early 2020s). Study-wide context: Samples covering the acute and convalescent phases of COVID-19 were provided by collaborators in the United States, Italy and Spain. The prospective study material was composed of cDNA or gDNA derived from T cells, B-cell-depleted T cells, or PBMCs. Deeply sampled blood TCRbeta repertoires from subjects exposed to, actively infected with, or recovered from COVID-19 were included in the dataset. The repertoires were released in a freely available public database intended as a resource for research on the immune response to SARS-CoV-2. The samples were drawn from the first 160 participants of the ongoing ImmuneRACE study and from roughly 1,300 subjects provided by 6 global collaborators. Nearly every sample came with metadata listing a de-identified subject ID, COVID-19 status, age in years and sex. Where available, HLA class I and class II types were obtained from metadata supplied by the sample provider rather than from assay-based typing.

Concerning this clone: The target of this receptor is not known. Per-nucleotide qualities are absent, and no much larger clonotype sits a single base away.

What the study reported, not specific to this receptor: The amount of clinical and demographic metadata varied by source and participant and was provided uncurated.

TCRbeta CDR3 regions were amplified from genomic DNA by means of the immunoSEQ Assay, a bias-controlled multiplex PCR. Per the original workflow: The number of nucleated cells in each sample was estimated by amplification of reference gene primers within the assay. Sequence reads were collapsed and filtered to measure the absolute abundance of every unique TCRbeta CDR3 rearrangement. For each sample, productive Simpson clonality was calculated as the square root of Simpson's diversity index across productive rearrangements. Not all clones reach the TCRdb copy of this immuneACCESS table, which keeps in-frame sequences only. Checked studies attribute under half of the gap to unresolved V genes and leave the rest unexplained. That table supplies the V and J calls and clone size; D and trimming were determined from the DNA. The sample table records hundreds of thousands of clones; around 87% of these occur just once. The top ten clonotypes cover about 2.2% of the sample.

CDR1 SEHNR and CDR2 FQNEAQ were looked up in the germline V gene (reference sequence). There are 15 amino acids in the CDR3, from cysteine to phenylalanine inclusive. Of the read, only the CDR3 DNA is kept; its 45 bases are in frame from base 1. V loses 1 base at its end and J loses 10 bases; junction bases beyond the gene matches: 9. Samples from volunteer blood donors who had recovered from COVID-19 were contributed by a second Seattle source. Each collaborating institution followed its own protocols to collect whole blood in K2EDTA tubes. Collaborator samples were shipped for TCRbeta analysis as frozen whole blood, isolated PBMCs, or DNA extracted from either sample type.

The TCR originated in a woman in her 50s who had recovered from COVID-19. This chain joins TRBV7-9 to TRBJ2-3, with 9 bases in between that match TRBD2. The sequencing input was peripheral blood. CDR3 protein: CASSLVIAGDDSQYF. Here is the DNA: TGTGCCAGCAGCTTAGTGATAGCGGGGGATGATTCGCAGTATTTT. Reference TRBV7-9 and TRBJ2-3 genes cover what lies past the CDR3, so the full variable domain is DTGVSQNPRHKITKRGQNVTFRCDPISEHNRLYWYRQTLGQGPEFLTYFQNEAQLEKSRLLSDRFSAERPKGSFSTLEIQRTEQGDSAMYLCASSLVIAGDDSQYFGPGTRLTVL.